This T cell receptor (beta chain) originates from a study of identical twins. One entry per CDR3 protein, called by TCRdb with MiXCR from the 5' RACE reads. The sample carries more than 250,000 distinct CDR3 sequences, less than 9% recorded once. Germline CDR1 and CDR2: MDHEN and SYDVKM. This CDR3 comprises 18 residues. The ends were cut back, 4 bases at V and 3 bases at J, with 19 bases in the middle. This clonotype was found a few times. These same records also appear under a second study, on yellow fever vaccine responses in identical twins.

This rearrangement joins TRBV28 to TRBJ2-6, with D perhaps matching TRBD1 (5 bases). The TCR comes from a woman younger than 30 in good health. The sequencing sample was made of memory (CD45RO+) T cells sorted from blood. In DNA form, the CDR3 reads TGTGCCAGCAGTTCCCCTCAGGGAAAACGGCTTGGGGCCAACGTCCTGACTTTC. It yields the protein CASSSPQGKRLGANVLTF.